The 27 T cell receptor beta chains in this list originate from one sample, sequenced in a study of PD-1 blockade in classical Hodgkin lymphoma. The repertoire was sequenced with immunoSEQ multiplex PCR; TCRdb's copy has only in-frame clones and lacks some. Of some 19,000 clones listed, 70% were seen once; the top ten hold approximately 2.7%. Time point denoted: cycle 4 day 1 (C4D1), after five to seven weeks of nivolumab. Exposure to brentuximab vedotin varied, and each patient had relapsed following autologous stem cell transplantation. The study purified CD4+ T cells from thawed PBMCs using magnetic negative selection. Sample: CD4+ T cells from blood, taken before the fourth cycle of nivolumab. The receptor set was obtained from a human donor with classical Hodgkin lymphoma.

The V call is TRBV7-2, the J call TRBJ2-6, with 14 bases that match TRBD2. The CDR3 is 17 residues long. The germline V gene has CDR1 SGHTA and CDR2 FQGNSA. V trimming: 6 bases; J trimming: 2 bases; junction bases outside the gene matches: 3. The CDR3 coding sequence is TGTGCCAGCAGTCTGACTAGCGGGGGGGCTGGGGCCAACGTCCTGACTTTC. It yields the protein CASSLTSGGAGANVLTF.

The chain has TRBV6-1 and TRBJ2-1; D is ambiguous. Germline V CDR1 and CDR2: MNHNS, SASEGT. Trimming removed 6 bases at V and 5 bases at J, with 11 bases between. The CDR3 is 13 residues long. The CDR3 spells CASRRSGNNEQFF. The CDR3 DNA is TGTGCCAGCAGACGCTCCGGAAACAATGAGCAGTTCTTC.

V gene TRBV12-5 combines with J gene TRBJ2-3, with a tentative D call TRBD2 (6 bases). The V end was cut by 6 bases, the J end by 4 bases, with 26 bases between. The CDR3 length is 18 residues. Per the germline V gene, CDR1 is LGHNT and CDR2 is FRNRAP. CDR3 region: CASGLILVRQIAADTQYF. In DNA form, the CDR3 reads TGTGCTAGTGGCCTGATCCTGGTTCGCCAAATAGCGGCAGATACGCAGTATTTT.

The chain employs TRBV7-9 and TRBJ1-6; D is undetermined. The germline gives CDR1 SEHNR, CDR2 FQNEAQ (reference sequence). Trimming removed 0 bases from V and 7 bases from J, with 7 bases in between. This CDR3 has 14 amino acids. CDR3 region: CASSLASGNSPLHF. Written as DNA, the CDR3 is TGTGCCAGCAGCTTAGCCTCTGGGAATTCACCCCTCCACTTT.

This clone was detected a few times. The chain employs TRBV7-9 and TRBJ2-5; D is perhaps TRBD2 (6 bases). CDR1 and CDR2 from the germline V gene are SEHNR and FQNEAQ (reference sequence). V gave up 4 bases and J gave up 7 bases, with 22 bases separating them. This CDR3 comprises 16 residues. CDR3 amino acids: CASSYGRGGDLATQYF. The CDR3, as DNA: TGTGCCAGCAGCTACGGTCGGGGCGGGGACCTAGCGACCCAGTACTTC.

This chain joins TRBV28 and TRBJ2-7; 11 nucleotides line up with TRBD2. The V segment lost 5 bases and the J segment 5 bases; nucleotides outside the gene matches: 8. CDR1 is MDHEN, CDR2 SYDVKM, per germline. The CDR3 has 15 residues. CDR3 bases: TGTGCCAGCAGTACCTCTAGCGGGAGGAGGAACGAGCAGTACTTC. It encodes CASSTSSGRRNEQYF. The full variable domain, in which reference TRBV28 and TRBJ2-7 provide the parts outside the CDR3, is DVKVTQSSRYLVKRTGEKVFLECVQDMDHENMFWYRQDPGLGLRLIYFSYDVKMKEKGDIPEGYSVSREKKERFSLILESASTNQTSMYLCASSTSSGRRNEQYFGPGTRLTVT.

The chain has TRBV28 and TRBJ2-4; D is unresolved. The CDR3 is made up of 13 amino acids. V was clipped by 6 bases and J by 10 bases, with 16 bases between them. Germline CDR1 is MDHEN and CDR2 is SYDVKM. CDR3 nucleotide sequence: TGTGCCAGCAGACGCACCGCGGAAGGAATTCAGTACTTC. It specifies CASRRTAEGIQYF.

This clone is labeled as medium-sized. The CDR3, as DNA: TGTGCCTGGAACGGAAGGGCCCCCGAAGCTTTCTTT. It translates to CAWNGRAPEAFF. V is TRBV30 and J is TRBJ1-1; unclear D gene. Germline V gene sequence: CDR1 GTSNPN, CDR2 SVGIG (reference sequence). This CDR3 is built from 12 residues. Trimming left V 4 bases short and J 8 bases short, with 14 bases between.

The chain links TRBV4-2 to TRBJ1-6; D is undetermined. Germline CDR1 is LGHNA and CDR2 is YNFKEQ. The V gene lost 0 bases and the J gene lost 8 bases, with 11 bases spanning the gap. The CDR3 is made up of 15 amino acids. The CDR3 is CASSQETNRDSPLHF. Here the CDR3 DNA reads TGTGCCAGCAGCCAAGAAACAAATCGTGATTCACCCCTCCACTTT.

The rearrangement uses TRBV2 and TRBJ1-2; D gene ambiguous. The CDR3 covers 14 residues. Germline CDR1 is SNHLY and CDR2 is FYNNEI. Trimming cost V 0 bases and J 4 bases, with 9 bases left between them. DNA of the CDR3: TGTGCCAGCAGTGAAGCGCTTCAGCGCTATGGCTACACCTTC. Its translation: CASSEALQRYGYTF.

This chain uses TRBV7-6 with TRBJ2-5; D unresolved. This CDR3 has 13 residues. Trimming cost V 5 bases and J 5 bases, with 12 bases left between them. Per germline, CDR1 SGHVS and CDR2 FNYEAQ. The CDR3 is CASSDAVFETQYF. As DNA, the CDR3 is TGTGCCAGCAGCGACGCTGTGTTTGAGACCCAGTACTTC. The whole variable domain, remainder taken from reference TRBV7-6 and TRBJ2-5, is GAGVSQSPRYKVTKRGQDVALRCDPISGHVSLYWYRQALGQGPEFLTYFNYEAQQDKSGLPNDRFSAERPEGSISTLTIQRTEQRDSAMYRCASSDAVFETQYFGPGTRLLVL.

This chain uses TRBV19 with TRBJ2-3; D is undetermined. V was shortened by 4 bases and J by 6 bases, with 14 bases between the two germline ends. CDR3 length: 14 amino acids. Germline CDR1 LNHDA, CDR2 SQIVND (reference sequence). The CDR3 is CASSTRPTRDTQYF. The CDR3 nucleotides are TGTGCCAGTAGTACCCGACCCACGCGGGATACGCAGTATTTT.

As regards this clone: In the same sample, other DNA sequences code for this CDR3. The chain's CDR3 is CASSLGRNQETQYF. The CDR3 nucleotides read TGTGCCAGCAGCTTAGGCAGAAACCAAGAGACCCAGTACTTC. The chain links TRBV7-9 to TRBJ2-5; D remains unclear. Trimming stripped 1 base from V and 0 bases from J, with 6 bases between. The germline gives CDR1 SEHNR, CDR2 FQNEAQ (reference sequence). The CDR3 extends over 14 amino acids.

This chain connects TRBV19 to TRBJ1-1; no definite D call. This CDR3 contains 11 residues. V was shortened by 6 bases and J by 6 bases, with 8 bases between the two germline ends. CDR1 is LNHDA, CDR2 SQIVND, per germline (reference sequence). CDR3 bases: TGTGCCAGTAGCTGGAGCGCTGAAGCTTTCTTT. It yields the protein CASSWSAEAFF.

This clone was found a few times. The CDR3 sequence: CASSRDRSYGYTF. In nucleotides, the CDR3 is TGTGCCAGCTCTCGGGACAGAAGTTATGGCTACACCTTC. The J gene is TRBJ1-2, the V gene TRBV6-5, with 7 positions matching TRBD1. V gave up 8 bases and J gave up 5 bases; unmatched junction bases: 8. The length of the CDR3 is 13 residues. Germline V lookup: CDR1 MNHEY, CDR2 SVGAGI.

This clone was observed a single time. The V gene is TRBV2, the J gene TRBJ2-1, with TRBD1 matching 7 bases. Germline V lookup: CDR1 SNHLY, CDR2 FYNNEI. The CDR3 is 15 amino acids. V lost 5 bases, J lost 4 bases, and 8 bases stayed unmatched. CDR3 loop: CASSPQGSQYNEQFF. The DNA of the CDR3 is TGTGCCAGCAGTCCACAGGGGTCCCAATACAATGAGCAGTTCTTC. Combining the CDR3 with reference TRBV2 and TRBJ2-1 gives the whole variable domain EPEVTQTPSHQVTQMGQEVILRCVPISNHLYFYWYRQILGQKVEFLVSFYNNEISEKSEIFDDQFSVERPDGSNFTLKIRSTKLEDSAMYFCASSPQGSQYNEQFFGPGTRLTVL.

The chain carries TRBV5-1 and TRBJ1-2; D might be TRBD1 (6 bases). The CDR3 length is 15 residues. Germline V gene data show CDR1 as SGHRS and CDR2 as YFSETQ. The ends were cut back, 0 bases at V and 8 bases at J, with 17 bases in the middle. The CDR3 nucleotides read TGCGCCAGCAGCTTGGAGGGGGGTTCGGGATTAGGCTACACCTTC. Translated: CASSLEGGSGLGYTF.

This clone was seen a handful of times. The J gene is TRBJ2-1, the V gene TRBV5-1; 7 positions match TRBD2. CDR3 length equals 12 residues. Germline CDR1 and CDR2: SGHRS and YFSETQ. After removal of 1 base from V and 9 bases from J, the junction contained 1 base not matched to a gene. The DNA for the CDR3 is TGCGCCAGCAGCTTGTCTAGCGGTGAGCAGTTCTTC. It translates to CASSLSSGEQFF.

The chain carries TRBV18 and TRBJ2-7; 13 bases fit TRBD2. Germline V gene lookup returns CDR1 KGHSH and CDR2 LQKENI. The V and J ends lost 6 bases and 7 bases, in that order; junction bases with no gene match: 15. The CDR3 runs 17 residues. The CDR3 here is CASSLGTSGMRRREQYF. The CDR3 DNA is TGTGCCAGCTCCCTCGGGACTAGCGGGATGCGGAGGCGGGAGCAGTACTTC.

The V and J genes are TRBV27 and TRBJ2-7; D remains unclear. Germline CDR1 and CDR2: MNHEY and SMNVEV (reference sequence). CDR3 length equals 18 residues. Trimming took 5 bases from V and 2 from J, leaving 25 bases between them. The CDR3 DNA sequence: TGTGCCAGCAGTACGGCGTCAATGGACGACTCACAAGCCTACGAGCAGTACTTC. Translating gives CASSTASMDDSQAYEQYF.

The rearrangement joins TRBV5-1 to TRBJ2-3; D perhaps matches TRBD2 (7 bases). Germline assignment: CDR1 SGHRS and CDR2 YFSETQ. The CDR3 has 13 residues. Between the trimmed V and J ends, which lost 7 bases and 4 bases, there was a span of 13 bases. This CDR3 reads CASRGAGADTQYF. The CDR3 DNA follows: TGCGCCAGCCGGGGGGCAGGAGCAGATACGCAGTATTTT.

This clone was seen a single time. This rearrangement joins TRBV11-3 to TRBJ2-1, with D possibly matching TRBD2 (6 bases). The germline V gene has CDR1 SGHNT and CDR2 YENEEA. Deletions cut 5 bases from V and 0 bases from J, with 17 bases between. The CDR3 extends over 17 amino acids. The CDR3 nucleotides are TGTGCCAGCAGCCTCGGAGCTAGCGCGAGCTCCTACAATGAGCAGTTCTTC. Translated, it gives CASSLGASASSYNEQFF.

The V and J genes are TRBV28 and TRBJ2-2, with D uncertain. This CDR3 region has 11 residues. V was pared by 4 bases and J by 7 bases, with 4 bases between. Germline V gives CDR1 MDHEN, CDR2 SYDVKM. In DNA form, the CDR3 reads TGTGCCAGCAGTTGGTTCGGGGAGCTGTTTTTT. It translates to CASSWFGELFF.

This clone was found a few times. The chain employs TRBV2 and TRBJ1-6; a weak D match, TRBD1 (6 bases). CDR1 and CDR2 (germline): SNHLY, FYNNEI. The CDR3 spans 15 residues. V was shortened by 5 bases and J by 6 bases, with 14 bases between the two germline ends. CDR3: CASSQSGAGNSPLHF. The CDR3 DNA is TGTGCCAGCAGTCAATCAGGGGCGGGTAATTCACCCCTCCACTTT.

The chain carries TRBV2 and TRBJ2-6; TRBD1 matches at 7 bases. The V gene's germline CDR1 is SNHLY and CDR2 FYNNEI. With V trimmed by 4 bases and J by 2 bases, 5 bases remained unmatched. The CDR3 is 16 residues long. The CDR3 bases are TGTGCCAGCAGTGGGACAGGTGTGGCTGGGGCCAACGTCCTGACTTTC. The encoded protein is CASSGTGVAGANVLTF.

This clone is categorized as medium-sized. The chain carries TRBV2 and TRBJ1-5; D is unresolved. In germline, CDR1 is SNHLY, CDR2 FYNNEI. Deletions cut 3 bases from V and 7 bases from J, with 10 bases between. CDR3 length: 13 residues. The chain's CDR3 is CASSDGEGQPQHF. The CDR3 bases are TGTGCCAGCAGTGATGGGGAGGGACAGCCCCAGCATTTT.

The chain carries TRBV7-9 and TRBJ2-3; D not certain. CDR3 length equals 12 residues. Germline-derived CDR1 and CDR2 are SEHNR and FQNEAQ (reference sequence). V lost 3 bases and J lost 4, with 5 bases in between. The DNA for the CDR3 is TGTGCCAGCAGCTTTAGGGCAGATACGCAGTATTTT. It yields the protein CASSFRADTQYF.